This T cell receptor (beta chain) was observed in a study of PD-L1 blockade in urothelial cancer. Sequencing was performed with immunoSEQ multiplex PCR; in TCRdb, only in-frame clones are kept and a portion is missing. Altogether approximately 94,000 clones are present, roughly 87% being singletons, with the ten largest covering 2% to 2.5%. The time point denotes: pretreatment peripheral blood. This clonotype was sampled from a man between 60 and 75 years old with urothelial cancer. The specimen comprised PBMCs, sampled around atezolizumab (anti-PD-L1) treatment.

This chain's CDR3 is CASSLMGLGQGKNEKLFF. The CDR3 DNA is TGTGCCAGCAGCTTAATGGGGCTTGGACAGGGAAAAAATGAAAAACTGTTTTTT. The chain combines TRBV7-9 with TRBJ1-4, with TRBD1 matching 8 bases. Unmatched junction bases numbered 13, after V lost 2 bases and J lost 5 bases. There are 18 residues in the CDR3. Looked up from germline, CDR1 is SEHNR and CDR2 is FQNEAQ (reference sequence).